This T cell receptor beta chain was documented in a study of blood T cells in healthy people across ages. V shed 0 bases and J 2 bases; nucleotides not matched to a gene: 5. The CDR3 contains 17 residues. CDR1 and CDR2 (germline): MGHRA, YSYEKL. PCR was performed a second time for about 6 to 12 cycles using a sample-barcoded 5' primer and a J-beta primer mix. One entry per CDR3 protein, called by TCRdb with MiXCR from the 5' RACE reads. The sample consists of approximately 900,000 distinct CDR3 sequences, roughly 43% of them appearing once. Drawn from each donor were 8.5 to 10 milliliters of peripheral blood. A word on this clonotype: No antigen is known for it.

Study-level results: Roughly linearly, TCR beta diversity per million T cells fell as age increased.

This TCR was recovered from a man aged 30 to 45 in good health. The source material was blood. The chain recombines TRBV4-1 with TRBJ1-5; 9 bases fit TRBD1. The CDR3 bases are TGCGCCAGCAGCCAAGATGGGACAGGGCTAGGCAATCAGCCCCAGCATTTT. Encoded protein: CASSQDGTGLGNQPQHF.